This T cell receptor (beta chain) was captured in a study of T cells after yellow fever vaccination. Concerning this clonotype itself: The target antigen is unknown.

Researchers made TCR cDNA using 5'RACE template switching, and this step added a universal primer site and UMIs. TCRdb fed the 5' RACE reads into MiXCR, producing one record per CDR3 protein. The table lists 620,000 or so distinct CDR3 sequences, about a sixth of them singletons. V gave up 3 bases and J gave up 0 bases; unmatched junction bases: 11. This CDR3 has 17 residues. Looked up from germline, CDR1 is SGHDT and CDR2 is YYEEEE. General study results and limits: A minor fraction of clonotypes spanned both CD4 and CD8 compartments.

The sequenced sample was PBMCs, obtained 5 days after the first yellow fever vaccination. The TCR comes from a man aged 18 to 30 who received the YFV17D yellow fever vaccine. The chain uses TRBV5-6 and TRBJ1-1; 7 nucleotides line up with TRBD1. CDR3 sequence reads: CASSSEDRPIMNTEAFF. The CDR3 nucleotides are TGTGCCAGCAGCTCCGAGGACAGGCCAATCATGAACACTGAAGCTTTCTTT. The entire variable domain, with the rest obtained from reference TRBV5-6 and TRBJ1-1, is as follows: DAGVTQSPTHLIKTRGQQVTLRCSPKSGHDTVSWYQQALGQGPQFIFQYYEEEERQRGNFPDRFSGHQFPNYSSELNVNALLLGDSALYLCASSSEDRPIMNTEAFFGQGTRLTVV.